The 30 T cell receptor beta chains below come from one sample, sequenced in a study of T cell repertoires in aging, cancer and after chemotherapy. Multiplex touch-down PCR with TRB-A/B primers amplified rearranged V-D-J TRB sequences. TCRdb used MiXCR to reprocess the multiplex PCR reads, holding one entry per CDR3 protein. The sample carries around 5,100 distinct CDR3 sequences, 27% recorded once. Peripheral blood genomic DNA, not sorted cells or RNA, was the template. Sequencing input: blood. The receptors derive from a human donor with a solid tumor.

Only a few counts were recorded for this clonotype. The rearrangement uses TRBV5-1 and TRBJ1-1; D unresolved. This CDR3 is 14 amino acids long. V lost 4 bases to trimming and J lost 4 bases, with 14 bases between them. In germline, CDR1 is SGHRS, CDR2 YFSETQ. This CDR3 is CASSRGWGGTEAFF. CDR3 coding DNA: TGCGCCAGCAGCCGAGGGTGGGGAGGCACTGAAGCTTTCTTT. Based on the CDR3 plus reference TRBV5-1 and TRBJ1-1, the full variable domain is KAGVTQTPRYLIKTRGQQVTLSCSPISGHRSVSWYQQTPGQGLQFLFEYFSETQRNKGNFPGRFSGRQFSNSRSEMNVSTLELGDSALYLCASSRGWGGTEAFFGQGTRLTVV.

By frequency in the sample, this clonotype is medium-sized (0.01 to 0.1%). V usage is TRBV7-6 and J usage is TRBJ2-6; D not resolved. CDR3 length: 16 residues. With 1 base removed from V and 1 base from J, the gap between germline ends came to 8 bases. The V gene's germline CDR1 is SGHVS and CDR2 FNYEAQ. The CDR3 reads CASSLVQWSGANVLTF. CDR3 DNA sequence: TGTGCCAGCAGCTTAGTACAGTGGTCTGGGGCCAACGTCCTGACTTTC.

Points on this clonotype: Possible read error: a much larger clone is one base away. The chain combines TRBV20-1 with TRBJ2-3, with D perhaps matching TRBD1 or TRBD2 (5 bases each). CDR1 and CDR2 from the germline V gene are DFQATT and SNEGSKA (reference sequence). CDR3 length equals 15 residues. The CDR3 nucleotides read TGCAGTGCTCGAGAATGGGGCGGGCGGGCAGATACGCAGTATTTT. It codes for CSAREWGGRADTQYF.

The chain uses TRBV28 and TRBJ2-7; 7 bases are shared with TRBD1. Germline CDR1 reads MDHEN; CDR2 reads SYDVKM. CDR3 length equals 14 residues. The V gene end was trimmed by 5 bases and the J gene end by 2 bases; junction bases not matched to a gene: 6. CDR3 sequence (DNA): TGTGCCAGCAGTCCACCCGGGACAGCCTACGAGCAGTACTTC. Its protein is CASSPPGTAYEQYF.

The chain employs TRBV7-3 and TRBJ2-7; 9 bases align to TRBD1. The germline V gene has CDR1 SGHTA and CDR2 FQGTGA. The CDR3 is 15 amino acids. V was pared by 4 bases and J by 1 base, with 5 bases of the junction left unmatched. DNA of the CDR3: TGTGCCAGCAGCTCCGGGACAGGGTCTTCCTACGAGCAGTACTTC. This sequence encodes CASSSGTGSSYEQYF.

Concerning this clonotype itself: The junction does not match germline at one end; this may be a read error. The chain has TRBV7-9 and TRBJ1-6, with 9 bases aligning to TRBD1. CDR3 length: 16 amino acids. Per germline, CDR1 SEHNR and CDR2 FQNEAQ (reference sequence). The CDR3, as DNA: TGTGCCAGCAGCTCCGGAGGGACAGGGTATAATTCACCCCTCCGCTTT. It translates to CASSSGGTGYNSPLRF. Based on the CDR3 plus reference TRBV7-9 and TRBJ1-6, the full variable domain is DTGVSQNPRHKITKRGQNVTFRCDPISEHNRLYWYRQTLGQGPEFLTYFQNEAQLEKSRLLSDRFSAERPKGSFSTLEIQRTEQGDSAMYLCASSSGGTGYNSPLRFGNGTRLTVT.

The chain carries TRBV12-3 or TRBV12-4 and TRBJ1-4; TRBD1 might be the D (5 bases). V was shortened by 4 bases and J by 3 bases, with 15 bases between the two germline ends. The CDR3 runs to 16 residues. The chain's CDR3 is CASSSGNWIANEKLFF. DNA of the CDR3: TGTGCCAGCAGTTCAGGGAACTGGATAGCTAATGAAAAACTGTTTTTT.

The chain links TRBV7-9 to TRBJ1-1, with D unclear. Trimming shortened V by 3 bases and J by 7 bases, and 12 bases separated the two germline ends. The CDR3 is 13 amino acids. Germline loops: CDR1 SEHNR, CDR2 FQNEAQ (reference sequence). The CDR3 is CASSFSGTLEAFF. For the CDR3, the DNA is TGTGCCAGCAGCTTTTCGGGTACTCTTGAAGCTTTCTTT.

This clonotype is classed as medium-sized. This chain joins TRBV7-6 and TRBJ2-2; 8 bases line up with TRBD2. Germline V gene sequence: CDR1 SGHVS, CDR2 FNYEAQ. CDR3 length equals 15 residues. The junction had 9 bases not matched to a gene; V was cut back by 5 bases and J by 7 bases. CDR3 region: CASSQPFSGDGELFF. CDR3 nucleotide sequence: TGTGCCAGCAGCCAACCCTTTAGCGGGGACGGGGAGCTGTTTTTT. The variable domain in full, completed from reference TRBV7-6 and TRBJ2-2, reads GAGVSQSPRYKVTKRGQDVALRCDPISGHVSLYWYRQALGQGPEFLTYFNYEAQQDKSGLPNDRFSAERPEGSISTLTIQRTEQRDSAMYRCASSQPFSGDGELFFGEGSRLTVL.

The chain couples TRBV19 to TRBJ1-3; D is unresolved. Germline loops: CDR1 LNHDA, CDR2 SQIVND (reference sequence). The CDR3 runs to 16 residues. Trimming shortened V by 4 bases and J by 0 bases, and 13 bases separated the two germline ends. The CDR3 DNA sequence: TGTGCCAGTAGTACCCGTCCGGACTCCTCTGGAAACACCATATATTTT. Its protein is CASSTRPDSSGNTIYF.

The sample holds a few counts of this clonotype. The rearrangement links TRBV19 to TRBJ2-7; D could derive from TRBD1 or TRBD2 (8 bases each). Trimming left V 8 bases short and J 7 bases short, with 24 bases between. CDR1 is LNHDA and CDR2 is SQIVND in the germline V gene (reference sequence). This CDR3 is built from 15 residues. The CDR3 reads CASQSSGGDRREQYF. CDR3 in DNA: TGTGCCAGTCAAAGTTCGGGAGGGGACAGGCGTGAGCAGTACTTC.

CDR3 residues: CASSARDRGQETQYF. In nucleotides, the CDR3 is TGTGCCAGCAGCGCCCGGGACAGGGGGCAAGAGACCCAGTACTTC. The V gene is TRBV7-3, the J gene TRBJ2-5; TRBD1 matches 11 bases. CDR3 size: 15 residues. Germline V lookup: CDR1 SGHTA, CDR2 FQGTGA. With V trimmed by 5 bases and J by 2 bases, 4 bases remained unmatched.

V gene TRBV19 combines with J gene TRBJ2-7; TRBD2 aligns across 9 bases. The germline gives CDR1 LNHDA, CDR2 SQIVND (reference sequence). V shed 1 base, J shed 3 bases, and the junction held 1 base outside the gene matches. The CDR3 runs 14 residues. The CDR3 DNA is TGTGCCAGTAGTATAGGAGCGGGGGGCTACGAGCAGTACTTC. Amino acid sequence: CASSIGAGGYEQYF.

The V call is TRBV19, the J call TRBJ1-4; weak D call: TRBD1 (5 bases). V gave up 5 bases and J gave up 7 bases, with 17 bases separating them. Germline assignment: CDR1 LNHDA and CDR2 SQIVND (reference sequence). This CDR3 has 15 residues. CDR3 bases: TGTGCCAGTAGTTCCCGGGGGACGGGATCTGAAAAACTGTTTTTT. Translating gives CASSSRGTGSEKLFF.

The J gene is TRBJ2-7, the V gene TRBV4-2; 10 bases agree with TRBD1. J was trimmed by 3 bases and V by 3 bases; bases with no gene match: 2. This CDR3 is built from 14 residues. Germline lookup yields CDR1 LGHNA and CDR2 YNFKEQ. The CDR3 DNA sequence: TGTGCCAGCAGCCAGAGGACAGGGGGCTACGAGCAGTACTTC. It specifies CASSQRTGGYEQYF.

This clonotype occurred a few times. Written as DNA, the CDR3 is TGTGCCAGTAGTAAGGCGGAGGGAGCAGATACGCAGTATTTT. It yields the protein CASSKAEGADTQYF. The chain employs TRBV19 and TRBJ2-3; D is possibly TRBD2 (6 bases). The V and J ends lost 4 bases and 4 bases respectively, with 12 bases between them. The CDR3 totals 14 residues. The V gene's germline CDR1 is LNHDA and CDR2 SQIVND (reference sequence). The complete variable domain, with remaining parts taken from reference TRBV19 and TRBJ2-3, reads DGGITQSPKYLFRKEGQNVTLSCEQNLNHDAMYWYRQDPGQGLRLIYYSQIVNDFQKGDIAEGYSVSREKKESFPLTVTSAQKNPTAFYLCASSKAEGADTQYFGPGTRLTVL.

This clonotype was observed a single time. The junction departs from the called germline gene at one end, perhaps through a read error. This chain uses TRBV5-4 with TRBJ1-4; 11 bases fit TRBD1. Germline V CDR1 and CDR2: SGHNT, YYREEE (reference sequence). The CDR3 consists of 16 residues. The CDR3 sequence: CASSLFGTGGNEKLFF. As DNA, the CDR3 is TGCGCCAGCAGCTTATTCGGGACAGGGGGTAATGAAAAACTGTTTTTT.

This chain uses TRBV19 with TRBJ2-6; D is undetermined. The length of the CDR3 is 16 residues. CDR1 and CDR2 (germline): LNHDA, SQIVND (reference sequence). Trimming removed 6 bases from V and 1 base from J, with 13 bases in between. CDR3 in amino acids: CASRRSPRSGANVLTF. The CDR3 DNA reads as TGTGCCAGTAGACGTTCCCCAAGGTCTGGGGCCAACGTCCTGACTTTC. Combining the CDR3 with reference TRBV19 and TRBJ2-6 gives the whole variable domain DGGITQSPKYLFRKEGQNVTLSCEQNLNHDAMYWYRQDPGQGLRLIYYSQIVNDFQKGDIAEGYSVSREKKESFPLTVTSAQKNPTAFYLCASRRSPRSGANVLTFGAGSRLTVL.

In this sample, this clonotype is medium-sized. The genes are TRBV6-5 and TRBJ2-7, with 7 bases aligning to TRBD1. The CDR3 contains 13 residues. The J segment lost 2 bases and the V segment lost 7 bases, leaving 5 bases of the junction unmatched. Germline V CDR1 and CDR2: MNHEY, SVGAGI. DNA of the CDR3: TGTGCCAGCAATCGACAGGGTGCCTACGAGCAGTACTTC. It is translated as CASNRQGAYEQYF.

V and J are TRBV12-3 or TRBV12-4 and TRBJ1-3; no clear D gene. Trimming removed 2 bases from V and 4 bases from J, with 6 bases in between. CDR3 length: 13 residues. The CDR3 is CASSLRQGNTIYF. CDR3 in DNA: TGTGCCAGCAGTTTAAGGCAGGGAAACACCATATATTTT.

This clonotype was recorded a few times. J is TRBJ2-7 and V is TRBV27; 12 nucleotides align to TRBD2. The CDR3 covers 15 residues. CDR1 is MNHEY and CDR2 is SMNVEV in the germline V gene (reference sequence). The J segment lost 0 bases and the V segment lost 5 bases, leaving 2 bases of the junction unmatched. In DNA form, the CDR3 reads TGTGCCAGCAGTGTGGGACTAGCGGGCTCCTACGAGCAGTACTTC. It specifies CASSVGLAGSYEQYF.

This clonotype was detected only a few times. The genes are TRBV7-3 and TRBJ2-2; a possible D gene is TRBD2 (6 bases). The V end lost 3 bases, the J end lost 7 bases, and 9 bases lay between the germline ends. The CDR3 runs to 13 residues. Germline values: CDR1 SGHTA, CDR2 FQGTGA. For the CDR3, the DNA is TGTGCCAGCAGCTTTACGGAGGGCGGGGAGCTGTTTTTT. Translation gives CASSFTEGGELFF.

The rearrangement links TRBV20-1 to TRBJ2-7; 8 nucleotides match TRBD1. With V trimmed by 5 bases and J by 4 bases, 10 bases remained unmatched. The V gene's germline CDR1 is DFQATT and CDR2 SNEGSKA (reference sequence). This CDR3 comprises 14 residues. In DNA, the CDR3 is TGCAGTGCTGACGGCGAAGGACAGGGTTACGAGCAGTACTTC. Protein: CSADGEGQGYEQYF.

Note on this clonotype: At one end, the junction sequence differs from germline, possibly due to a read error. The chain recombines TRBV13 with TRBJ2-7, with 9 positions matching TRBD1. Germline V gene sequence: CDR1 PRHDT, CDR2 FYEKMQ (reference sequence). There are 14 residues in the CDR3. CDR3 bases: TGTGCCAGCACCTTACGGGACAGGGATGGTGAGCAGTACTTC. As protein: CASTLRDRDGEQYF.

This clonotype has only a few counts. The chain combines TRBV7-6 with TRBJ1-5; D gene uncertain. The germline gives CDR1 SGHVS, CDR2 FNYEAQ. This CDR3 is 15 amino acids long. V lost 0 bases, J lost 1 base, and 7 bases lay in between. CDR3 in DNA: TGTGCCAGCAGCTTAGCAGATAGGAGCAATCAGCCCCAGCATTTT. Translation gives CASSLADRSNQPQHF.

This clonotype was picked up a small number of times. This chain uses TRBV19 with TRBJ1-5; unclear D gene. The CDR3 contains 17 residues. V was shortened by 5 bases and J by 2 bases, with 19 bases between the two germline ends. Germline CDR1 reads LNHDA; CDR2 reads SQIVND (reference sequence). The CDR3 region has the DNA TGTGCCAGTAGTTTCTCTCAGACCGGGCCCCGCAATCAGCCCCAGCATTTT. This codes for CASSFSQTGPRNQPQHF.

This clonotype showed up just a few times. This chain links TRBV7-9 with TRBJ2-2; 8 positions agree with TRBD1. This CDR3 comprises 15 residues. CDR1 is SEHNR, CDR2 FQNEAQ, per germline (reference sequence). Germline trimming cut 5 bases from V and 4 bases from J; bases unmatched to any gene: 6. CDR3 amino acids: CASSPGDRRTGELFF. CDR3 in DNA: TGTGCCAGCAGCCCAGGGGACAGGCGCACCGGGGAGCTGTTTTTT.

By share of the sample, this clonotype is medium-sized (0.01 to 0.1%). V gene TRBV30 combines with J gene TRBJ1-5; no reliable D call. CDR1 GTSNPN and CDR2 SVGIG come from the germline V gene (reference sequence). The CDR3 consists of 13 residues. Trimming pared 3 bases from V and 3 bases from J, leaving 9 bases between. CDR3 amino acids: CAWSLDANQPQHF. For the CDR3, the DNA is TGTGCCTGGAGCCTAGACGCCAATCAGCCCCAGCATTTT.

The rearrangement links TRBV27 to TRBJ1-2; the D gene is possibly TRBD1 (5 bases). The ends were cut back, 4 bases at V and 4 bases at J, with 22 bases in the middle. CDR1 MNHEY and CDR2 SMNVEV come from the germline V gene (reference sequence). This CDR3 is 17 amino acids long. The CDR3 coding sequence is TGTGCCAGCAGTTCAGCGATCGGGACCCAAGCCTCCTATGGCTACACCTTC. This encodes CASSSAIGTQASYGYTF.

The chain employs TRBV27 and TRBJ2-5, with D possibly being TRBD1 or TRBD2 (6 bases each). Trimming removed 2 bases at V and 1 base at J, with 11 bases between. The CDR3 totals 15 residues. Germline CDR1 is MNHEY and CDR2 is SMNVEV (reference sequence). CDR3 coding DNA: TGTGCCAGCAGTTTACAGAGGGGGGCCCAAGAGACCCAGTACTTC. Residues: CASSLQRGAQETQYF.